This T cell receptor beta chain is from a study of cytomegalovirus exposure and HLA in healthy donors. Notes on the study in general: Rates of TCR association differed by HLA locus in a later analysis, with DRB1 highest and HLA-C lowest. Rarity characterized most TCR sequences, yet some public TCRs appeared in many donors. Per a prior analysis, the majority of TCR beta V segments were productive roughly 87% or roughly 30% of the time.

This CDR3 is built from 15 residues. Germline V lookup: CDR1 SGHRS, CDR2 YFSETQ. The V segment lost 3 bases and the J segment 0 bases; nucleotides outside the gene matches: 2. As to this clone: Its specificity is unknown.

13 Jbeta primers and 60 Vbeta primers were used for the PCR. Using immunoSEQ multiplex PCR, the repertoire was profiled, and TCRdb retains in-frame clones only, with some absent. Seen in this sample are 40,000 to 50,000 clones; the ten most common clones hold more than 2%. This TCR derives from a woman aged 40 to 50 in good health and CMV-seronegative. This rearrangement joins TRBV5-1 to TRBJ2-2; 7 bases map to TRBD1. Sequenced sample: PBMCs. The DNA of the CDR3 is TGCGCCAGCAGCTCGACAGGGACGAACACCGGGGAGCTGTTTTTT. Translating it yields CASSSTGTNTGELFF.